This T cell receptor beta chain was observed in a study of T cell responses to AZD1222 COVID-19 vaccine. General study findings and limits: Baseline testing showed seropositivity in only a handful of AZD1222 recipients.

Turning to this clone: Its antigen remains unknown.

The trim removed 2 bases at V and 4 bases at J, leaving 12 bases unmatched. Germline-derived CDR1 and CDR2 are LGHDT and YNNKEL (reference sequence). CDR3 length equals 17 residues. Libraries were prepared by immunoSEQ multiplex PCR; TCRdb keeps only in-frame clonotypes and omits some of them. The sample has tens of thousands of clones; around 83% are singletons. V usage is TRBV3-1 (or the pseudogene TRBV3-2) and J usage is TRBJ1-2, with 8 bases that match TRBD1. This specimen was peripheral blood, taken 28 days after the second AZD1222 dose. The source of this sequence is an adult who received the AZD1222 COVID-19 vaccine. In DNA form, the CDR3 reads TGTGCCAGCAGCCAAATTACAGGGGGACGCTCTCTCTATGGCTACACCTTC. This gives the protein CASSQITGGRSLYGYTF.